These 21 T cell receptor beta chains were sequenced from one sample in a study of cytotoxic CD8 clonotypes in ibrutinib-treated CLL. Clones were sequenced by immunoSEQ multiplex PCR, and TCRdb holds only the in-frame ones, with some missing. The sample has roughly 28,000 clones; 85% are singletons. Sequencing was performed on PBMCs, taken after 24 months of ibrutinib treatment. The receptors were gathered from a human donor with chronic lymphocytic leukemia.

This clone was counted a single time. A much larger clone is a single base away; this may be a read error. The chain employs TRBV14 and TRBJ2-7; possible D gene TRBD1, 7 bases. This CDR3 has 13 residues. CDR1 and CDR2 from the germline V gene are SGHDN and FVKESK. The CDR3 loop reads CAGSRRRGLEQYF. The DNA of the CDR3 is TGTGCCGGCAGCAGGCGGAGGGGGCTCGAGCAGTACTTC.

The chain uses TRBV10-3 and TRBJ1-5, with TRBD1 matching 8 bases. Germline trimming cut 9 bases from V and 6 bases from J; bases unmatched to any gene: 7. The CDR3 sequence is 13 residues long. Germline CDR1 ENHRY, CDR2 SYGVKD. CDR3 loop: CAIQDRVGQPQHF. CDR3 nucleotide sequence: TGTGCCATACAGGACAGGGTCGGTCAGCCCCAGCATTTT.

V is TRBV18 and J is TRBJ1-1, with D possibly TRBD1 on 5 matching bases. The CDR3 is made up of 16 amino acids. V was shortened by 5 bases and J by 1 base, with 17 bases between the two germline ends. Per the germline V gene, CDR1 is KGHSH and CDR2 is LQKENI. In DNA form, the CDR3 reads TGTGCCAGCTCAAGAGAGACGGGACGGGGGAACACTGAAGCTTTCTTT. The encoded protein is CASSRETGRGNTEAFF. Full variable domain (outside the CDR3, taken from reference TRBV18 and TRBJ1-1): NAGVMQNPRHLVRRRGQEARLRCSPMKGHSHVYWYRQLPEEGLKFMVYLQKENIIDESGMPKERFSAEFPKEGPSILRIQQVVRGDSAAYFCASSRETGRGNTEAFFGQGTRLTVV.

CDR3 region: CASSDSYGLAGSTDTQYF. The CDR3 bases are TGCGCCAGCAGTGATTCATATGGTCTAGCGGGGTCCACAGATACGCAGTATTTT. The chain links TRBV10-1 to TRBJ2-3; 9 bases map to TRBD2. Germline V gives CDR1 WNHNN, CDR2 SYGVQD (reference sequence). V shed 3 bases and J 2 bases; nucleotides not matched to a gene: 12. CDR3 length: 18 amino acids.

This clone was recorded only once. V gene TRBV7-2 combines with J gene TRBJ1-4, with 7 bases that match TRBD1. The CDR3 is 15 amino acids. Trimming took 2 bases from V and 2 from J; bases not matched to a gene: 2. Germline lookup yields CDR1 SGHTA and CDR2 FQGNSA. The CDR3 is CASSLRGPTNEKLFF. CDR3 nucleotides: TGTGCCAGCAGCTTAAGGGGGCCGACTAATGAAAAACTGTTTTTT. The full variable domain, its missing parts supplied by reference TRBV7-2 and TRBJ1-4, is GAGVSQSPSNKVTEKGKDVELRCDPISGHTALYWYRQSLGQGLEFLIYFQGNSAPDKSGLPSDRFSAERTGGSVSTLTIQRTQQEDSAVYLCASSLRGPTNEKLFFGSGTQLSVL.

The J gene is TRBJ2-7, the V gene TRBV25-1, with D possibly being TRBD2 (6 bases). There are 15 residues in the CDR3. The V end was cut by 6 bases, the J end by 0 bases, with 15 bases between. CDR1 MGHDK and CDR2 SYGVNS come from the germline V gene. DNA of the CDR3: TGTGCCAGCAGAGCACCGGGACTCAGCTCCTACGAGCAGTACTTC. Protein: CASRAPGLSSYEQYF.

J is TRBJ1-5 and V is TRBV6-6; the D is unclear. The CDR3 covers 14 residues. With 3 bases removed from V and 7 bases from J, the gap between germline ends came to 13 bases. CDR1 is MNHNY, CDR2 SVGAGI, per germline (reference sequence). As DNA, the CDR3 is TGTGCCAGCAGTTATCGGTCAACCCACCAGCCCCAGCATTTT. As protein: CASSYRSTHQPQHF.

The J gene is TRBJ2-3, the V gene TRBV5-5; the D gene is possibly TRBD1 (5 bases). V was pared by 1 base and J by 0 bases, with 12 bases between. The CDR3 extends over 16 amino acids. CDR1 SGHKS and CDR2 YYEKEE come from the germline V gene (reference sequence). CDR3 residues: CASSLRAGKSTDTQYF. CDR3 DNA sequence: TGTGCCAGCAGCTTGCGGGCAGGGAAAAGCACAGATACGCAGTATTTT.

The chain links TRBV7-8 to TRBJ1-1, with D uncertain. Germline assignment: CDR1 SGHVS and CDR2 FQNEAQ. Trimming took off 6 bases at V and 5 bases at J, with 13 bases between the two ends. This CDR3 has 13 amino acids. The CDR3 region has the DNA TGTGCCAGCAGGATAAGGGCGCAGACTGAAGCTTTCTTT. It yields the protein CASRIRAQTEAFF.

The chain employs TRBV28 and TRBJ1-1; D might be TRBD1 (6 bases). The V gene lost 3 bases and the J gene lost 10 bases, with 18 bases spanning the gap. CDR1 and CDR2 from the germline V gene are MDHEN and SYDVKM. The CDR3 consists of 14 residues. The CDR3 sequence is CASSLGAGWYGAFF. DNA for the CDR3: TGTGCCAGCAGTTTGGGGGCGGGGTGGTACGGAGCTTTCTTT.

CDR3 nucleotides: TGCGCCAGCTCCCCCGGGGAGGTATTCGCTGAAGCTTTCTTT. Its translation: CASSPGEVFAEAFF. This rearrangement joins TRBV5-1 to TRBJ1-1; D is uncertain. The CDR3 totals 14 residues. The germline V gene encodes CDR1 SGHRS and CDR2 YFSETQ. Deletions cut 7 bases from V and 6 bases from J, with 19 bases between.

The genes are TRBV7-2 and TRBJ1-5; D possibly corresponds to TRBD1 (5 bases). CDR1 is SGHTA and CDR2 is FQGNSA in the germline V gene. CDR3 length: 13 residues. The V end was cut by 1 base, the J end by 6 bases, with 7 bases between. The DNA for the CDR3 is TGTGCCAGCAGCTTAGTTGGGGGTCAGCCCCAGCATTTT. It yields the protein CASSLVGGQPQHF.

The gene calls are TRBV18 and TRBJ1-2, with TRBD1 matching over 9 bases. CDR3 size: 14 residues. The germline gives CDR1 KGHSH, CDR2 LQKENI. Trimming at V came to 2 bases and at J to 7 bases, leaving 5 bases not matched to a gene. As DNA, the CDR3 is TGTGCCAGCTCACCAGGACAGGGGCGAGGTGGCTACACCTTC. The encoded protein is CASSPGQGRGGYTF.

V usage is TRBV4-1 and J usage is TRBJ1-1; TRBD1 agrees at 7 bases. V lost 3 bases to trimming and J lost 0 bases; unmatched junction nucleotides: 7. Germline values: CDR1 MGHRA, CDR2 YSYEKL. This CDR3 has 16 amino acids. In DNA form, the CDR3 reads TGCGCCAGCAGCCAGAACTGGGGACAGCTGAACACTGAAGCTTTCTTT. This sequence encodes CASSQNWGQLNTEAFF.

The V gene is TRBV5-6, the J gene TRBJ1-1; TRBD1 might be the D (6 bases). CDR1 is SGHDT and CDR2 is YYEEEE in the germline V gene. This CDR3 is 16 amino acids long. V lost 0 bases to trimming and J lost 1 base, with 13 bases between them. This CDR3 is CASSLEAQGGNTEAFF. DNA for the CDR3: TGTGCCAGCAGCTTGGAGGCACAGGGTGGGAACACTGAAGCTTTCTTT.

The genes are TRBV18 and TRBJ2-7; 7 bases agree with TRBD1. CDR3 length: 14 amino acids. CDR1 is KGHSH, CDR2 LQKENI, per germline. Trimming took 3 bases from V and 0 from J; bases not matched to a gene: 2. The CDR3, as DNA: TGTGCCAGCTCACCCCGGGACAGCTCCTACGAGCAGTACTTC. Its translation is CASSPRDSSYEQYF.

The V call is TRBV1, the J call TRBJ2-3; the table calls TRBD2, which could not be checked here. TRBV1 is a listed pseudogene. CDR3 length: 17 amino acids. The CDR3 spells CTSSQDPTSGGTDTQYF. In DNA form, the CDR3 reads TGCACCAGCAGCCAAGATCCGACTAGCGGGGGCACAGATACGCAGTATTTT.

Concerning this clone itself: The junction departs from germline at one end; a sequencing error may be responsible. The chain uses TRBV6-1 and TRBJ2-1; D possibly uses TRBD1 or TRBD2 (7 bases each). The CDR3 totals 16 residues. Germline assignment: CDR1 MNHNS and CDR2 SASEGT. As DNA, the CDR3 is TGTGCCATCAGTGACGTGGGTTCAGGGGGGGACAATGAGCAGTTCTTC. Its protein product is CAISDVGSGGDNEQFF.

This chain uses TRBV4-1 with TRBJ1-2; TRBD1 agrees at 8 bases. This CDR3 is 16 amino acids long. In germline, CDR1 is MGHRA, CDR2 YSYEKL. V lost 2 bases, J lost 8 bases, and 13 bases stayed unmatched. The chain's CDR3 is CASSQSTSTGDKGYTF. In nucleotides, the CDR3 is TGCGCCAGCAGCCAATCCACTTCGACAGGGGATAAAGGCTACACCTTC.

The CDR3, as DNA: TGTGCCAGCAGTGACTCGAATGGGGTTTCTGGCTACACCTTC. This translates into CASSDSNGVSGYTF. The J gene is TRBJ1-2, the V gene TRBV6-4; D is unclear. Germline V lookup: CDR1 MRHNA, CDR2 SNTAGT. Trimming removed 0 bases from V and 7 bases from J, with 12 bases in between. This CDR3 has 14 amino acids.

The chain recombines TRBV9 with TRBJ1-1, with a tentative D call TRBD1 (5 bases). CDR1 and CDR2 from the germline V gene are SGDLS and YYNGEE. This CDR3 has 13 amino acids. V lost 0 bases, J lost 7 bases, and 10 bases lay in between. In nucleotides, the CDR3 is TGTGCCAGCAGCGTAGGTCCCGGGGGTGAAGCTTTCTTT. Amino acids: CASSVGPGGEAFF.